Presented here are 27 T cell receptor beta chains from one specimen sequenced in a study of blood T cell repertoires in COVID-19. The table came from immunoSEQ multiplex PCR; TCRdb's copy has only in-frame clones and leaves some out. Of about 26,000 clones in the sample, about 90% were seen once. What was sequenced was peripheral blood. The receptor source for this set is a human donor in a cohort sampled during active COVID-19.

This clone was counted a single time. This chain connects TRBV5-6 to TRBJ2-7; the match to TRBD2 covers 7 bases. The CDR3 has 16 amino acids. V shed 4 bases and J 4 bases; nucleotides not matched to a gene: 14. Per germline, CDR1 SGHDT and CDR2 YYEEEE. The CDR3 sequence is CASSLGGGTIRYEQYF. For the CDR3, the DNA is TGTGCCAGCAGCCTGGGGGGTGGGACTATCCGTTACGAGCAGTACTTC. Supplemented by reference TRBV5-6 and TRBJ2-7, the full variable domain reads DAGVTQSPTHLIKTRGQQVTLRCSPKSGHDTVSWYQQALGQGPQFIFQYYEEEERQRGNFPDRFSGHQFPNYSSELNVNALLLGDSALYLCASSLGGGTIRYEQYFGPGTRLTVT.

The chain links TRBV7-3 to TRBJ2-1, with 7 bases aligning to TRBD1. CDR3 size: 13 residues. CDR1 and CDR2 from the germline V gene are SGHTA and FQGTGA. After removal of 5 bases from V and 5 bases from J, the junction contained 3 bases not matched to a gene. The DNA of the CDR3 is TGTGCCAGCAGCCAGGGACAGAACAATGAGCAGTTCTTC. Amino acids: CASSQGQNNEQFF.

This clone was picked up one time. This chain links TRBV2 with TRBJ1-6, with D tentatively TRBD1 (6 bases). From germline, CDR1 is SNHLY and CDR2 FYNNEI. V was pared by 6 bases and J by 5 bases, with 14 bases between. This CDR3 has 15 amino acids. The chain's CDR3 is CASRLRGSDNSPLHF. The CDR3 nucleotides are TGTGCCAGCAGGTTAAGGGGGAGCGATAATTCACCCCTCCACTTT.

The rearrangement uses TRBV6-2 or TRBV6-3 and TRBJ2-1; 15 positions agree with TRBD2. Germline loops: CDR1 MNHEY, CDR2 SVGEGT. J lost 7 bases, V lost 5 bases, and 3 bases had no gene match. The CDR3 covers 15 residues. The CDR3 sequence: CASSPGLAGGNEQFF. CDR3 in DNA: TGTGCCAGCAGTCCGGGACTAGCGGGGGGAAATGAGCAGTTCTTC.

The chain recombines TRBV7-9 with TRBJ1-2, with TRBD1 as a possible D gene (5 bases). Germline values: CDR1 SEHNR, CDR2 FQNEAQ (reference sequence). CDR3 length: 14 amino acids. Trimming left V 5 bases short and J 6 bases short, with 16 bases between. The chain's CDR3 is CASSTLWGGDGYTF. CDR3 DNA sequence: TGTGCCAGCAGCACCCTGTGGGGGGGGGATGGCTACACCTTC.

This chain links TRBV3-1 (or the pseudogene TRBV3-2) with TRBJ2-2, with 13 bases lining up with TRBD2. This CDR3 region has 20 residues. V lost 4 bases and J lost 0; bases outside the gene matches: 11. Per the germline V gene, CDR1 is LGHDT and CDR2 is YNNKEL (reference sequence). Here the CDR3 reads CASSPDWTSGGPTNTGELFF. The DNA of the CDR3 is TGTGCCAGCAGCCCCGACTGGACTAGCGGGGGCCCTACGAACACCGGGGAGCTGTTTTTT.

This clone was observed a few times. The CDR3 is CASSNTGGVLILEQFF. CDR3 DNA: TGTGCCAGCAGCAACACGGGGGGGGTTTTAATCCTTGAGCAGTTCTTC. This chain joins TRBV6-2 or TRBV6-3 and TRBJ2-1; 8 positions match TRBD2. V was clipped by 6 bases and J by 9 bases; unmatched bases: 16. The CDR3 consists of 16 residues. The V gene's germline CDR1 is MNHEY and CDR2 SVGEGT.

This chain joins TRBV29-1 and TRBJ1-5; 9 bases are shared with TRBD1. The trim removed 4 bases at V and 2 bases at J, leaving 6 bases unmatched. CDR1 is SQVTM and CDR2 is ANQGSEA in the germline V gene. The CDR3 length is 15 residues. The CDR3 DNA is TGCAGCGTTGTATCACAGGGGGCTGGCAATCAGCCCCAGCATTTT. Translating it yields CSVVSQGAGNQPQHF.

The chain links TRBV6-6 to TRBJ1-2; TRBD1 agrees at 7 bases. Unmatched junction bases numbered 11, after V lost 6 bases and J lost 4 bases. The CDR3 loop spans 15 amino acids. Germline lookup yields CDR1 MNHNY and CDR2 SVGAGI (reference sequence). The CDR3 reads CASRDHRGRVYGYTF. CDR3 coding DNA: TGTGCCAGCAGGGATCACAGGGGAAGGGTCTATGGCTACACCTTC.

The chain couples TRBV7-6 to TRBJ2-1; 7 bases map to TRBD2. Germline V lookup: CDR1 SGHVS, CDR2 FNYEAQ. Trimming cost V 3 bases and J 12 bases; bases outside gene matches: 2. This CDR3 has 11 residues. The CDR3 protein is CASSFGGRQFF. CDR3 coding DNA: TGTGCCAGCAGCTTCGGCGGGAGGCAGTTCTTC. Full variable domain (remainder filled in from reference TRBV7-6 and TRBJ2-1): GAGVSQSPRYKVTKRGQDVALRCDPISGHVSLYWYRQALGQGPEFLTYFNYEAQQDKSGLPNDRFSAERPEGSISTLTIQRTEQRDSAMYRCASSFGGRQFFGPGTRLTVL.

The chain links TRBV5-8 to TRBJ2-5; D is perhaps TRBD2 (5 bases). CDR1 and CDR2 from the germline V gene are SGHTS and YDEGEE. With 0 bases removed from V and 7 bases from J, the gap between germline ends came to 16 bases. This CDR3 spans 15 amino acids. The CDR3 sequence is CASSLAGSPISTQYF. CDR3 nucleotides: TGTGCCAGCAGCTTGGCGGGGAGCCCCATTTCGACCCAGTACTTC.

The chain couples TRBV12-5 to TRBJ1-6, with D unclear. The CDR3 runs 14 residues. Germline values: CDR1 LGHNT, CDR2 FRNRAP. V shed 1 base and J shed 10 bases, with 11 bases lying between them. The CDR3 DNA reads as TGTGCTAGTGGTTTGGGGACTCACGAGTCACCCCTCCACTTT. As protein: CASGLGTHESPLHF.

CDR3 sequence reads: CASSQRGLGPQHF. DNA for the CDR3: TGTGCCAGCAGCCAAAGAGGATTGGGGCCCCAGCATTTT. This sequence joins TRBV14 and TRBJ1-5; no firm D call. V was cut by 2 bases and J by 9 bases, with 11 bases left in between. Germline assignment: CDR1 SGHDN and CDR2 FVKESK. The length of the CDR3 is 13 residues.

The chain links TRBV11-2 to TRBJ2-1, with 7 bases that match TRBD1. Germline CDR1 SGHAT, CDR2 FQNNGV. The CDR3 consists of 15 residues. V lost 1 base and J lost 2; bases outside the gene matches: 2. The CDR3 sequence is CASSLGQGAYNEQFF. The CDR3 nucleotides read TGTGCCAGCAGCTTAGGCCAGGGGGCCTACAATGAGCAGTTCTTC. Drawing the rest from reference TRBV11-2 and TRBJ2-1, the complete variable domain is EAGVAQSPRYKIIEKRQSVAFWCNPISGHATLYWYQQILGQGPKLLIQFQNNGVVDDSQLPKDRFSAERLKGVDSTLKIQPAKLEDSAVYLCASSLGQGAYNEQFFGPGTRLTVL.

This clone was observed a handful of times. The CDR3: CASSYRPGQGQFF. The DNA of the CDR3 is TGTGCCAGCAGTTACCGACCGGGACAGGGTCAGTTCTTC. The rearrangement joins TRBV6-2 or TRBV6-3 to TRBJ2-1, with 9 bases matching TRBD1. The CDR3 runs to 13 residues. V lost 2 bases, J lost 13 bases, and 6 bases stayed unmatched. The germline V gene has CDR1 MNHEY and CDR2 SVGEGT.

This chain connects TRBV18 to TRBJ1-2, with D tentatively TRBD1 (5 bases). Germline CDR1 is KGHSH and CDR2 is LQKENI. Trimming shortened V by 4 bases and J by 4 bases, and 13 bases separated the two germline ends. The CDR3 loop spans 14 amino acids. The CDR3 bases are TGTGCCAGCTCACTAAAACAGGAGGGCTATGGCTACACCTTC. Its translation: CASSLKQEGYGYTF.

The rearrangement joins TRBV6-2 or TRBV6-3 to TRBJ2-7; 7 bases are shared with TRBD1. The J segment lost 9 bases and the V segment lost 6 bases, leaving 8 bases of the junction unmatched. Germline CDR1 and CDR2: MNHEY and SVGEGT. The CDR3 loop spans 12 amino acids. The CDR3 bases are TGTGCCAGCAGCTATGACAGGGTTATGCAGTACGTC. This sequence encodes CASSYDRVMQYV.

V is TRBV9 and J is TRBJ2-5; TRBD2 aligns across 7 bases. Germline V gives CDR1 SGDLS, CDR2 YYNGEE. V was pared by 4 bases and J by 2 bases, with 2 bases of the junction left unmatched. This CDR3 is built from 13 residues. CDR3 nucleotide sequence: TGTGCCAGCAGCAGAGCGGGGCAAGAGACCCAGTACTTC. As protein: CASSRAGQETQYF.

V and J are TRBV27 and TRBJ1-1; TRBD1 matches at 8 bases. Germline lookup yields CDR1 MNHEY and CDR2 SMNVEV (reference sequence). With 3 bases clipped from V and 9 bases from J, the junction kept 3 bases outside the gene matches. The CDR3 runs 12 residues. CDR3 region: CASSFGTGQAFF. CDR3 coding DNA: TGTGCCAGCAGTTTCGGGACAGGCCAAGCTTTCTTT.

This CDR3 is CASGFLPGLASEQFF. For the CDR3, the DNA is TGTGCCAGCGGATTTTTGCCGGGACTAGCAAGTGAGCAGTTCTTC. J is TRBJ2-1 and V is TRBV11-2; 9 nucleotides agree with TRBD2. There are 15 residues in the CDR3. Germline-derived CDR1 and CDR2 are SGHAT and FQNNGV. V gave up 8 bases and J gave up 9 bases; unmatched junction bases: 14.

V and J are TRBV10-1 and TRBJ1-1; 8 nucleotides match TRBD1. From germline, CDR1 is WNHNN and CDR2 SYGVQD (reference sequence). V shed 6 bases, J shed 2 bases, and the junction held 5 bases outside the gene matches. This CDR3 has 14 residues. CDR3 sequence (DNA): TGCGCCAGCAGAGGGACAGGTGGCAACACTGAAGCTTTCTTT. Translation: CASRGTGGNTEAFF.

The gene calls are TRBV3-1 (or the pseudogene TRBV3-2) and TRBJ1-1; 9 bases are a match to TRBD1. Germline V gives CDR1 LGHDT, CDR2 YNNKEL (reference sequence). The CDR3 covers 13 residues. Germline trimming cut 4 bases from V and 4 bases from J; bases unmatched to any gene: 1. CDR3 loop: CASSRQGGTEAFF. CDR3 nucleotide sequence: TGTGCCAGCAGCCGACAGGGGGGCACTGAAGCTTTCTTT.

The V gene is TRBV19, the J gene TRBJ2-7, with TRBD1 identical over 9 bases. The ends lost 5 bases at V and 4 bases at J; junction bases unmatched: 9. Germline assignment: CDR1 LNHDA and CDR2 SQIVND (reference sequence). The CDR3 extends over 15 amino acids. CDR3: CASSPAGTGRYEQYF. In nucleotides, the CDR3 is TGTGCCAGTAGTCCCGCCGGGACAGGGAGGTACGAGCAGTACTTC.

The chain has TRBV7-8 and TRBJ2-1; the D is unclear. Germline V lookup: CDR1 SGHVS, CDR2 FQNEAQ. V was trimmed by 5 bases and J by 4 bases, leaving 3 bases between them. The CDR3 consists of 11 residues. The CDR3 DNA sequence: TGTGCCAGCAGCCCTTACAATGAGCAGTTCTTC. Translated: CASSPYNEQFF.

This clone showed up just once. The gene calls are TRBV25-1 and TRBJ2-3; D is perhaps TRBD2 (7 bases). Trimming shortened V by 3 bases and J by 2 bases, and 21 bases separated the two germline ends. Germline CDR1 MGHDK, CDR2 SYGVNS. The CDR3 spans 18 residues. The CDR3: CASSDRRLRGPDTDTQYF. DNA of the CDR3: TGTGCCAGCAGTGACCGCCGCCTGCGGGGGCCAGACACAGATACGCAGTATTTT. The full variable domain, its missing parts supplied by reference TRBV25-1 and TRBJ2-3, is EADIYQTPRYLVIGTGKKITLECSQTMGHDKMYWYQQDPGMELHLIHYSYGVNSTEKGDLSSESTVSRIRTEHFPLTLESARPSHTSQYLCASSDRRLRGPDTDTQYFGPGTRLTVL.

CDR3 protein: CASSQVQNTEAFF. The CDR3 nucleotides are TGTGCCAGCAGCCAAGTCCAGAACACTGAAGCTTTCTTT. This chain connects TRBV3-1 (or the pseudogene TRBV3-2) to TRBJ1-1; D uncertain. The CDR3 runs to 13 residues. CDR1 and CDR2 (germline): LGHDT, YNNKEL (reference sequence). Deletions cut 1 base from V and 1 base from J, with 4 bases between.

J is TRBJ2-5 and V is TRBV29-1; D uncertain. Per germline, CDR1 SQVTM and CDR2 ANQGSEA. The CDR3 totals 13 residues. V lost 3 bases and J 2 bases, leaving 10 bases between the germline ends. For the CDR3, the DNA is TGCAGCGTTGAGAGAGTCCGACAAGAGACCCAGTACTTC. Protein sequence: CSVERVRQETQYF.